This T cell receptor beta chain was identified in a study of shared clonotypes between healthy human individuals. A word on this clone: Since a far larger clone is one base different, this is likely a read error.

The method was immunoSEQ multiplex PCR; TCRdb's version includes in-frame clones alone and lacks a portion of them. The sample shows around 500,000 clones, 78% of them seen only once. The CDR3 consists of 15 residues. Per the germline V gene, CDR1 is MNHNS and CDR2 is SASEGT. V is TRBV6-1 and J is TRBJ2-3; maybe TRBD1 (6 bases). The DNA end is a closer match to TRBJ1-5, so the J assignment may be wrong. This clonotype was sampled from a middle-aged woman in good health. Some clones in this sample may be carry-over from other donors' samples. Sequenced sample: PBMCs. CDR3 DNA sequence: TGTGCCAGCAGTGAAGGGGGAGTGGGGGCAGATACGCAGCATTTT. Translating it yields CASSEGGVGADTQHF.